Below are 10 T cell receptor beta chains sequenced from a single sample in a study of blood T cells in healthy people across ages. Alongside a J-beta primer mix, a sample-barcoded 5' primer served in a second PCR lasting roughly 7 to 11 cycles. MiXCR, applied by TCRdb to the 5' RACE reads, yields one record per CDR3 protein. The table lists approximately 1,000,000 distinct CDR3 sequences, 40% to 50% of them singletons. Sequenced input: blood. The receptors shown here come from an older woman in good health.

The chain carries TRBV11-2 and TRBJ2-3; D gene ambiguous. The CDR3 spans 13 residues. Germline V lookup: CDR1 SGHAT, CDR2 FQNNGV. V lost 5 bases to trimming and J lost 7 bases, with 13 bases between them. The CDR3 protein is CASSRTTRNTQYF. CDR3 bases: TGTGCCAGCAGCCGTACTACTCGGAATACGCAGTATTTT.

The gene calls are TRBV27 and TRBJ2-3; tentative D call: TRBD2 (5 bases). The germline V gene has CDR1 MNHEY and CDR2 SMNVEV (reference sequence). The CDR3 sequence is 17 residues long. The germline V and J ends were trimmed by 5 bases and 1 base, with 19 bases remaining between them. The CDR3 bases are TGTGCCAGCAGTCCCATGCTTTCGCGGAGGCGCACAGATACGCAGTATTTT. Protein sequence: CASSPMLSRRRTDTQYF.

A few counts support this clonotype. The CDR3 region is CASSVTLANYGYTF. The CDR3 DNA sequence: TGTGCCAGCAGCGTAACCTTAGCTAACTATGGCTACACCTTC. V is TRBV9 and J is TRBJ1-2; no reliable D call. The CDR3 is 14 amino acids. The V gene's germline CDR1 is SGDLS and CDR2 YYNGEE. Trimming stripped 1 base from V and 0 bases from J, with 7 bases between.

This rearrangement joins TRBV5-5 to TRBJ2-3; 8 bases fit TRBD2. The CDR3 is 17 residues long. After removal of 4 bases from V and 0 bases from J, the junction contained 10 bases not matched to a gene. The V gene's germline CDR1 is SGHKS and CDR2 YYEKEE (reference sequence). CDR3 amino acids: CASSPQRASGSTDTQYF. The CDR3 DNA reads as TGTGCCAGCAGCCCCCAAAGGGCTAGCGGGAGCACAGATACGCAGTATTTT.

This clonotype was seen once. The rearrangement links TRBV4-1 to TRBJ2-5, with no clear D. Germline V lookup: CDR1 MGHRA, CDR2 YSYEKL. V was cut by 0 bases and J by 2 bases, with 10 bases left in between. This CDR3 has 15 residues. For the CDR3, the DNA is TGCGCCAGCAGCCAAGATCTTGCGCAGCAAGAGACCCAGTACTTC. It codes for CASSQDLAQQETQYF.

V and J are TRBV11-1 and TRBJ2-3, with TRBD2 identical over 9 bases. Germline trimming cut 3 bases from V and 4 bases from J; bases unmatched to any gene: 8. CDR3 length: 16 residues. Germline lookup yields CDR1 SGHAT and CDR2 FQDESV (reference sequence). CDR3 bases: TGTGCCAGCAGCTTCGGGGCGGGAGGGCACGCAGATACGCAGTATTTT. It yields the protein CASSFGAGGHADTQYF.

This chain connects TRBV20-1 to TRBJ1-2, with D possibly being TRBD1 (6 bases). Germline lookup yields CDR1 DFQATT and CDR2 SNEGSKA (reference sequence). The CDR3 spans 12 residues. The CDR3 DNA follows: TGCAGGAGCCCCGGACAGAACTATGGCTACACCTTC. It specifies CRSPGQNYGYTF.

In its sample, this clonotype was seen a few times. This chain connects TRBV27 to TRBJ2-7; TRBD1 agrees at 12 bases. The CDR3 covers 15 residues. V gave up 6 bases and J gave up 3 bases; unmatched junction bases: 6. Germline V gives CDR1 MNHEY, CDR2 SMNVEV (reference sequence). CDR3 protein: CASSEGTGGIYEQYF. The CDR3 nucleotides read TGTGCCAGCAGCGAAGGGACAGGGGGCATCTACGAGCAGTACTTC.

This clonotype was observed a handful of times. This sequence joins TRBV12-3 or TRBV12-4 and TRBJ2-1; 14 bases align to TRBD2. This CDR3 contains 16 residues. The V and J ends lost 5 bases and 12 bases, in that order; junction bases with no gene match: 12. DNA for the CDR3: TGTGCCAGCAGTCCGCAGACTAGCGGGAGGGCCGCGGTGCAGTTCTTC. Translating it yields CASSPQTSGRAAVQFF.

The chain combines TRBV7-8 with TRBJ2-1; 12 bases align to TRBD2. The CDR3 consists of 16 residues. The V segment lost 0 bases and the J segment 10 bases; nucleotides outside the gene matches: 7. Germline-derived CDR1 and CDR2 are SGHVS and FQNEAQ. CDR3 DNA sequence: TGTGCCAGCAGCTTAGCGCGCCTAGCGGGGGGGAAGGAGCAGTTCTTC. Translated, it gives CASSLARLAGGKEQFF.